One T cell receptor (beta chain) is described in this entry. Using immunoSEQ multiplex PCR, the repertoire was profiled, and TCRdb retains in-frame clones only, with some absent. The top ten clones hold roughly 2.5% of a sample with 150,000 to 200,000 clones, roughly 86% of them seen once. The sample belongs to a study of blood T cell repertoires in COVID-19. Germline CDR1 and CDR2: SGHVS and FQNEAQ. This CDR3 has 14 residues. The V end lost 4 bases, the J end lost 1 base, and 11 bases lay between the germline ends. The chain recombines TRBV7-8 with TRBJ2-7; D may be TRBD1 (6 bases). This receptor was taken from a woman of 80 years or more with COVID-19, enrolled during active disease. Input material: peripheral blood. The CDR3, as DNA: TGTGCCAGCAGCTCTGGACAGCAATCCTACGAGCAGTACTTC. Translating it yields CASSSGQQSYEQYF. The full variable domain, completed using reference TRBV7-8 and TRBJ2-7, is GAGVSQSPRYKVAKRGQDVALRCDPISGHVSLFWYQQALGQGPEFLTYFQNEAQLDKSGLPSDRFFAERPEGSVSTLKIQRTQQEDSAVYLCASSSGQQSYEQYFGPGTRLTVT.